The clone carrying this T cell receptor beta chain appeared many times. Its specificity is unknown. The sample originates from a study of molecular identifiers for immune sequencing clone quantification. Study-level findings and limits: More than 97% of effector molecules, versus under 1% of naive-cell molecules, belonged to clones above 20 RNA copies.

Previously described methods and listed TCR primers were used for bulk TCR libraries. TCRdb re-called the PCR reads through MiXCR, storing one row per CDR3 protein. The table has about 320,000 distinct CDR3 sequences, 24% seen once. Trimming removed 0 bases from V and 3 bases from J; junction bases left unmatched: 5. This CDR3 is 16 amino acids long. Per the germline V gene, CDR1 is MGHRA and CDR2 is YSYEKL. Sequenced: naive CD8+ T cells from blood, with Jurkat cell RNA spiked in. Regarding subset: FACS-sorted CD8+CD4-CCR7+CD45RA+ naive T cells. This clonotype was sampled from a human donor in good health. Some libraries in this study had Jurkat cell RNA spiked in. The genes are TRBV4-1 and TRBJ1-5, with TRBD1 matching over 7 bases. CDR3 region: CASSQDPTGVNQPQHF. The CDR3 DNA reads TGCGCCAGCAGCCAAGATCCAACAGGGGTCAATCAGCCCCAGCATTTT.